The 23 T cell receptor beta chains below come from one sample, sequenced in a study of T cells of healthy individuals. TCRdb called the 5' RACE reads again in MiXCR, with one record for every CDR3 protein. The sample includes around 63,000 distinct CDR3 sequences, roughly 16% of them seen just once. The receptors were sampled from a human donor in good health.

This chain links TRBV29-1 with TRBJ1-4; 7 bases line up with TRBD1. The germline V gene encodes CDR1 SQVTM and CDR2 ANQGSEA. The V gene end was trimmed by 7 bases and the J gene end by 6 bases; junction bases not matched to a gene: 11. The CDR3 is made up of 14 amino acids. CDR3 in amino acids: CSALWRDSDEKLFF. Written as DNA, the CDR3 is TGCAGCGCCCTATGGCGGGACAGTGATGAAAAACTGTTTTTT. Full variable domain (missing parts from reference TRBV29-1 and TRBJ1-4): SAVISQKPSRDICQRGTSLTIQCQVDSQVTMMFWYRQQPGQSLTLIATANQGSEATYESGFVIDKFPISRPNLTFSTLTVSNMSPEDSSIYLCSALWRDSDEKLFFGSGTQLSVL.

The chain's CDR3 is CASSNHLQGNTGELFF. The CDR3 DNA sequence: TGTGCCAGCAGCAACCATTTGCAGGGAAACACCGGGGAGCTGTTTTTT. This rearrangement joins TRBV14 to TRBJ2-2, with TRBD1 as a possible D gene (5 bases). Between the trimmed V and J ends, which lost 5 bases and 2 bases, there was a span of 15 bases. The CDR3 consists of 16 residues. Germline-derived CDR1 and CDR2 are SGHDN and FVKESK.

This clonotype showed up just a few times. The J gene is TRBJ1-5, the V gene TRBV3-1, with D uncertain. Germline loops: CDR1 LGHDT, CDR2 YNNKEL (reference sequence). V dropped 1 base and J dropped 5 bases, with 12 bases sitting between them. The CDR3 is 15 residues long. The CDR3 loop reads CASSQGGPGHQPQHF. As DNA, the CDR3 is TGTGCCAGCAGCCAAGGCGGGCCAGGCCATCAGCCCCAGCATTTT.

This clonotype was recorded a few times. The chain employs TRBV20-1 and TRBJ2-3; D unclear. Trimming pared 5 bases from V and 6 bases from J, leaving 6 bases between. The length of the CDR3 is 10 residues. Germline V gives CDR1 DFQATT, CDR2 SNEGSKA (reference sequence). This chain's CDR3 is CSAAEDTQYF. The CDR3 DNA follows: TGCAGTGCTGCAGAGGATACGCAGTATTTT.

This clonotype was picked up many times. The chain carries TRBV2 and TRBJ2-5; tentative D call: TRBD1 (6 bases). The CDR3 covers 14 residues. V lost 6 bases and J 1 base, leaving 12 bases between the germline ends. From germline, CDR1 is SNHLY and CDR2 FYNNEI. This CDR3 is CASSKQGPQETQYF. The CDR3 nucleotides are TGTGCCAGCAGCAAACAGGGCCCCCAAGAGACCCAGTACTTC.

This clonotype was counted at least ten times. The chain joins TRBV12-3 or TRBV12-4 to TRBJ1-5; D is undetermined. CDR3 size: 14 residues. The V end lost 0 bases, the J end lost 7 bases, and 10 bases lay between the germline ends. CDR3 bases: TGTGCCAGCAGTTTAGCTCGGATGGGGCAGCCCCAGCATTTT. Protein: CASSLARMGQPQHF.

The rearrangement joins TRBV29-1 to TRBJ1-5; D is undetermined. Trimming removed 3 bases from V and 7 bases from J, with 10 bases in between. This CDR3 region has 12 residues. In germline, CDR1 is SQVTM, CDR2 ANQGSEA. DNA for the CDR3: TGCAGCGTTGAGGTCCCGGGGCAGCCCCAGCATTTT. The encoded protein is CSVEVPGQPQHF.

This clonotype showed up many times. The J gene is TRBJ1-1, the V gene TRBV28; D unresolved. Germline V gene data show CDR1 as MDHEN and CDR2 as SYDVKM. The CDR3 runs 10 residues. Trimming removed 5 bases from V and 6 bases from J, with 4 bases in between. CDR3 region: CASSRAEAFF. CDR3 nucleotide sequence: TGTGCCAGCAGTCGGGCTGAAGCTTTCTTT.

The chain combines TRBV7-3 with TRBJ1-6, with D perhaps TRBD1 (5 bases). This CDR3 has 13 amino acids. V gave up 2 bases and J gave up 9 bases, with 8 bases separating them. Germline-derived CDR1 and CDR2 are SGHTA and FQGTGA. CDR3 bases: TGTGCCAGCAGCTTAGGACAAACTTCACCCCTCCACTTT. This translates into CASSLGQTSPLHF.

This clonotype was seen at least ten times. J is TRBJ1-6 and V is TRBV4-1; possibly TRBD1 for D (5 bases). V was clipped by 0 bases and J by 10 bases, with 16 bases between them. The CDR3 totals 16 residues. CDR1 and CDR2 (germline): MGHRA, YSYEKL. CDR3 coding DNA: TGCGCCAGCAGCCAAGACTTGCCAGGGCGTAACTCACCCCTCCACTTT. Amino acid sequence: CASSQDLPGRNSPLHF.

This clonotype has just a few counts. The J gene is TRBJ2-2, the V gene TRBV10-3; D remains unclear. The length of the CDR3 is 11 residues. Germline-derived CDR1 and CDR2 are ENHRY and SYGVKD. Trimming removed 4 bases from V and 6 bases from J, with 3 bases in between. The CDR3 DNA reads TGTGCCATCAGTGTATCCGGGGAGCTGTTTTTT. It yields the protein CAISVSGELFF.

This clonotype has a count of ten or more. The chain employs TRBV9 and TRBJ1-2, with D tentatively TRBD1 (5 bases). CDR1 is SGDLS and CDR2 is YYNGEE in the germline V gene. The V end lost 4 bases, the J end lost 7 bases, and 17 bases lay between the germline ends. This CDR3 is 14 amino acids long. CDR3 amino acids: CASSQGPELAGYTF. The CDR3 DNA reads TGTGCCAGCAGCCAGGGACCGGAACTCGCTGGCTACACCTTC.

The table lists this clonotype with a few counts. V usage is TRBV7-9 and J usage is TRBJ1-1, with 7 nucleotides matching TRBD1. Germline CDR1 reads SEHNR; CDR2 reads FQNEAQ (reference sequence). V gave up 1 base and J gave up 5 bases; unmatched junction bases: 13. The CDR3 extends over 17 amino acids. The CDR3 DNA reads TGTGCCAGCAGCTTAGTAGGGCAGGGGGTAGTTGGGACTGAAGCTTTCTTT. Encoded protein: CASSLVGQGVVGTEAFF. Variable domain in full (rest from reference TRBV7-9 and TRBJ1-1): DTGVSQNPRHKITKRGQNVTFRCDPISEHNRLYWYRQTLGQGPEFLTYFQNEAQLEKSRLLSDRFSAERPKGSFSTLEIQRTEQGDSAMYLCASSLVGQGVVGTEAFFGQGTRLTVV.

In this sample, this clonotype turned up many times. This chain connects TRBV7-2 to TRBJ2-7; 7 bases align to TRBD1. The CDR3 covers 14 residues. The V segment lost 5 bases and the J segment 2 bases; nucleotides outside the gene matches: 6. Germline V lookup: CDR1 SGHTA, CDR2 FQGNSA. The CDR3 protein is CASSKTGLTYEQYF. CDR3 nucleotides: TGTGCCAGCAGCAAGACAGGGTTAACCTACGAGCAGTACTTC.

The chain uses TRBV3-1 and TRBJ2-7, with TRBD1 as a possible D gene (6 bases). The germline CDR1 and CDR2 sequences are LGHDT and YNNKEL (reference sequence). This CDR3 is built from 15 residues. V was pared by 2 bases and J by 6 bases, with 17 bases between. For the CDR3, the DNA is TGTGCCAGCAGCCAATGGGAGACAGGCCTCCTCGAGCAGTACTTC. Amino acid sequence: CASSQWETGLLEQYF.

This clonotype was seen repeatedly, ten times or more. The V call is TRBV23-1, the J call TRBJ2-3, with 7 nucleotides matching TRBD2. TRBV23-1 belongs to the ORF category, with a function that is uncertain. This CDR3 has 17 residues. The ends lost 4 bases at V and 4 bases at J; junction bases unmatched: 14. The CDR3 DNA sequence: TGCGCCAGCAGTCCCCACGTCGGGGGGAGAGGGGCAGATACGCAGTATTTT. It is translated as CASSPHVGGRGADTQYF.

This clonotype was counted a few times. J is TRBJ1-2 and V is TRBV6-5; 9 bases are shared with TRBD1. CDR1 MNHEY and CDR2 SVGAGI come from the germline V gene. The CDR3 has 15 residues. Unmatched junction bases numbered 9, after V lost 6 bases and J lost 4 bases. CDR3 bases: TGTGCCAGCAGCCGAGAGGACAGGGGCCCCTATGGCTACACCTTC. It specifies CASSREDRGPYGYTF.

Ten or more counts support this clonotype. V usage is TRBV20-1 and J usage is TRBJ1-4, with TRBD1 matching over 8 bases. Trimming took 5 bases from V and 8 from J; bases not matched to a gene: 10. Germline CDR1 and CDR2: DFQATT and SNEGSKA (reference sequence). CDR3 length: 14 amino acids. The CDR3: CSASPTQGAEKLFF. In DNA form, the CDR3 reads TGCAGTGCTTCTCCTACGCAGGGGGCCGAAAAACTGTTTTTT.

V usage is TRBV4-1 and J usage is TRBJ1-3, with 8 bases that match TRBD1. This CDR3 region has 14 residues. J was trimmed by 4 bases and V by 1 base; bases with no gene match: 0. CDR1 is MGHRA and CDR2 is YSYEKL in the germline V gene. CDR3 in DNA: TGCGCCAGCAGCCAAGGGACAGGGGGAAACACCATATATTTT. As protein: CASSQGTGGNTIYF.

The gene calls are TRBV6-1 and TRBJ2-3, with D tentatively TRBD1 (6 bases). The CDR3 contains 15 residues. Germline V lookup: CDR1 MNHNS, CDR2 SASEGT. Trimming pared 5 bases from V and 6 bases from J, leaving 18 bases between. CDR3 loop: CASSSYRASRDTQYF. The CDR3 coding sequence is TGTGCCAGCAGTAGTTACAGGGCCTCAAGGGATACGCAGTATTTT.

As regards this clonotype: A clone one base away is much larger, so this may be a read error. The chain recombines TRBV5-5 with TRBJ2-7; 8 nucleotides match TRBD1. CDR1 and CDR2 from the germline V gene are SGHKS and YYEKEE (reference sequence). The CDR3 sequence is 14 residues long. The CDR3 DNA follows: TGTGTCAGCAGCCCCGGACAGGGTACCTACGAGCAGTACTTC. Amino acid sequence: CVSSPGQGTYEQYF.

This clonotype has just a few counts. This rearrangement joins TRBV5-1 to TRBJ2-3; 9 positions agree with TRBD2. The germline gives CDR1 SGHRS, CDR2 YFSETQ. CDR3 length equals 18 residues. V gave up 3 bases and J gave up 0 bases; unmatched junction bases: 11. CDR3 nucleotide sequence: TGCGCCAGCAGCTCGGGACTAGCAAGATCCCGAAGCACAGATACGCAGTATTTT. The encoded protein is CASSSGLARSRSTDTQYF. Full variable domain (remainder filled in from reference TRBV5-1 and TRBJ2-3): KAGVTQTPRYLIKTRGQQVTLSCSPISGHRSVSWYQQTPGQGLQFLFEYFSETQRNKGNFPGRFSGRQFSNSRSEMNVSTLELGDSALYLCASSSGLARSRSTDTQYFGPGTRLTVL.

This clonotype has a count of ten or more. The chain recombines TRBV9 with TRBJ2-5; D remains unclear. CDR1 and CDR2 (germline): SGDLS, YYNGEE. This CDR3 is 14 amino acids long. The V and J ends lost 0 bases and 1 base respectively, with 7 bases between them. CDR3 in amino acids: CASSVAGSQETQYF. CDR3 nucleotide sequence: TGTGCCAGCAGCGTAGCTGGCTCCCAAGAGACCCAGTACTTC.